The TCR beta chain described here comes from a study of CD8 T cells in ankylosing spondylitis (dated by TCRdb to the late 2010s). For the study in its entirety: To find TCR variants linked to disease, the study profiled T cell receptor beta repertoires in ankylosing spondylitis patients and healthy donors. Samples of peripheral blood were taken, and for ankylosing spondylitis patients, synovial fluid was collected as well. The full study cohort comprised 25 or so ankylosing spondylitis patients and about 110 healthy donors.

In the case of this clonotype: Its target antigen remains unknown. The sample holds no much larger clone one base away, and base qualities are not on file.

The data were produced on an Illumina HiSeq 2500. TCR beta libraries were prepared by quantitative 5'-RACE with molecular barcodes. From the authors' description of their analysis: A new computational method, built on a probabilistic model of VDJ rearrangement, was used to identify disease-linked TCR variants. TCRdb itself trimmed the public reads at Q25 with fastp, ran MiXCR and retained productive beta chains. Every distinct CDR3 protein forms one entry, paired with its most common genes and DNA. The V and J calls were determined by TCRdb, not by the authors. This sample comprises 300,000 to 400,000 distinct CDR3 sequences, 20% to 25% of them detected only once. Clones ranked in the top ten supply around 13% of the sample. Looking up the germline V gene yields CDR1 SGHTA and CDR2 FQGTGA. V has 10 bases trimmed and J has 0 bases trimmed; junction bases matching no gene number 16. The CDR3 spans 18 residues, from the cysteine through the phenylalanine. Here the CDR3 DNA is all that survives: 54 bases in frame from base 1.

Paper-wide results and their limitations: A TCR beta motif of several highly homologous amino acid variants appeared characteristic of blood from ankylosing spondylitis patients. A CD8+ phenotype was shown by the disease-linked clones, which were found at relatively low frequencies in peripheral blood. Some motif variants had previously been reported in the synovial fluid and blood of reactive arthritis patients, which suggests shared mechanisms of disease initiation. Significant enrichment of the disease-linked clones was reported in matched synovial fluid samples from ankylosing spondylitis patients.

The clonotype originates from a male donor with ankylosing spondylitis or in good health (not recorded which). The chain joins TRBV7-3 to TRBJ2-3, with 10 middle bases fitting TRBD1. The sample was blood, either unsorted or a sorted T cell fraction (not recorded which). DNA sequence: TGTGCCATCACGAAGCCCGGGACAGGGGAGACTAGCACAGATACGCAGTATTTT. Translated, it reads CAITKPGTGETSTDTQYF.